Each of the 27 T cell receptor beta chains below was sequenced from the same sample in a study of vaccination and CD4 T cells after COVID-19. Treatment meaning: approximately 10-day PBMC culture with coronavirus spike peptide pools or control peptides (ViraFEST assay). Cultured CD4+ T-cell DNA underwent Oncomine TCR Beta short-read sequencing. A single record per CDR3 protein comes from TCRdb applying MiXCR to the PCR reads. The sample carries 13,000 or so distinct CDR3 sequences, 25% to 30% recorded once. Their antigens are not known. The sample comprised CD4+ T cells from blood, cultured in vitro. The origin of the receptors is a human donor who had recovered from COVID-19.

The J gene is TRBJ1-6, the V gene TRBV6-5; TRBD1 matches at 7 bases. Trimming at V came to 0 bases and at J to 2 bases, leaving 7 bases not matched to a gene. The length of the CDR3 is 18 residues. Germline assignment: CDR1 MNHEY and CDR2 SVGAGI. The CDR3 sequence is CASSYSAGGGTYNSPLHF. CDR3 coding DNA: TGTGCCAGCAGTTACTCCGCAGGGGGGGGAACCTATAATTCACCCCTCCACTTT.

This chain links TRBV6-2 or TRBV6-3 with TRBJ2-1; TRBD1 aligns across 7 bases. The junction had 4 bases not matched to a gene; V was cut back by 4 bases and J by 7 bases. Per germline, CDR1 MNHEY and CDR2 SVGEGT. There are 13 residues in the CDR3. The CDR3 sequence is CASSSTGYNEQFF. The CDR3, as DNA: TGTGCCAGCAGTTCGACAGGGTATAATGAGCAGTTCTTC.

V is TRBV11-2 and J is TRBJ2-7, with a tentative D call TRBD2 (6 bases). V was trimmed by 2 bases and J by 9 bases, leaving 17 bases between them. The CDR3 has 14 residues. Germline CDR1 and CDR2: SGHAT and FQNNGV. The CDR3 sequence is CASSLPRGTRRQYF. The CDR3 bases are TGTGCCAGCAGCTTACCCCGGGGGACGAGGAGGCAGTACTTC.

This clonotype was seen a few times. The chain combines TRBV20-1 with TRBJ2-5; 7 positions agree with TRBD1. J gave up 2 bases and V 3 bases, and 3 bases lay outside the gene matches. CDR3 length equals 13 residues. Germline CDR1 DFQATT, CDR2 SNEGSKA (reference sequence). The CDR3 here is CSASQGVQETQYF. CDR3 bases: TGCAGTGCTAGCCAGGGGGTACAAGAGACCCAGTACTTC.

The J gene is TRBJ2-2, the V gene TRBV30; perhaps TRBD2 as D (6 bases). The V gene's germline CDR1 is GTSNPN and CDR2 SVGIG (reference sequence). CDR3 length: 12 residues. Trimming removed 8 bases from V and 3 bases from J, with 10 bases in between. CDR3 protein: CARGLYTGELFF. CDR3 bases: TGTGCCCGGGGACTGTACACCGGGGAGCTGTTTTTT.

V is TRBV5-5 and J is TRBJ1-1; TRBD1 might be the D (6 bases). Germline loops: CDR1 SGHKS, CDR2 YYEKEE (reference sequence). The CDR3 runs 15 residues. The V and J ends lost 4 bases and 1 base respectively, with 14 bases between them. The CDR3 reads CASSRQVGGNTEAFF. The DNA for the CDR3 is TGTGCCAGCAGCCGACAGGTAGGGGGGAACACTGAAGCTTTCTTT.

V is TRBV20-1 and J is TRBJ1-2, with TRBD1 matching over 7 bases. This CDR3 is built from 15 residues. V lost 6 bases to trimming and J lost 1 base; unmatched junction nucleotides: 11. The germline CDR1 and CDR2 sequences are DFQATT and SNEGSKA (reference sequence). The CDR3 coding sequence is TGCAGTGCGCCCCGTACAGGGGTGCATAACTATGGCTACACCTTC. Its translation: CSAPRTGVHNYGYTF.

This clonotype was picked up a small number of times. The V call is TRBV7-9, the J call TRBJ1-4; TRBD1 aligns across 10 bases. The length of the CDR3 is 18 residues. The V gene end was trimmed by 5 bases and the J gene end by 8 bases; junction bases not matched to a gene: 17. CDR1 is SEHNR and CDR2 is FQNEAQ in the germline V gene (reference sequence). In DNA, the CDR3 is TGTGCCAGCAGCCGTCTGAGGGGACAGGGGATCAGAGACGAAAAACTGTTTTTT. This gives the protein CASSRLRGQGIRDEKLFF.

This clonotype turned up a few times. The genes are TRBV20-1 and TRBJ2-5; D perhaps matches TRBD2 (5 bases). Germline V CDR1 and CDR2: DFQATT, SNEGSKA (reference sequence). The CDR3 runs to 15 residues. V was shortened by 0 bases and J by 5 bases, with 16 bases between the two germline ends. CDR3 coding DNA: TGCAGTGCTAGAGATCCCCGAGGCCCGGGGGAGACCCAGTACTTC. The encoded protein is CSARDPRGPGETQYF.

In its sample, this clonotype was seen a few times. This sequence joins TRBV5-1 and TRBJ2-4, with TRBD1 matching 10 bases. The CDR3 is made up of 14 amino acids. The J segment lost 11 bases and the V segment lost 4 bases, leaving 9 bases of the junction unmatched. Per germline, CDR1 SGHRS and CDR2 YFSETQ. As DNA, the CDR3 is TGCGCCAGCAGCCCAGGTGGGACAGGGGAAGTTCAGTACTTC. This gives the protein CASSPGGTGEVQYF.

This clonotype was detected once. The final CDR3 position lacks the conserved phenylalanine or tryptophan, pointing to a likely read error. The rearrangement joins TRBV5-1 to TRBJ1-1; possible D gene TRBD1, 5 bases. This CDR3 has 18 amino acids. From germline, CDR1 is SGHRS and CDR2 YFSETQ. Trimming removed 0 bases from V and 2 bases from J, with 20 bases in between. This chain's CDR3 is CASSLGLERGRVNTEAFL. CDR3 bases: TGCGCCAGCAGCTTGGGCTTAGAGAGGGGACGGGTTAACACTGAAGCTTTCTTG.

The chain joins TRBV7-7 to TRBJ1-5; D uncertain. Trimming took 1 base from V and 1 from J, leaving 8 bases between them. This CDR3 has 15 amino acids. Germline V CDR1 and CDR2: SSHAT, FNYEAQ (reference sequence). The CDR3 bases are TGTGCCAGCAGCTTAGTCAGCCGAAGCAATCAGCCCCAGCATTTT. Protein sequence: CASSLVSRSNQPQHF.

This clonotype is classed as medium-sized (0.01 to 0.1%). Written as DNA, the CDR3 is TGTGCCAGCAGTCGCCGGGACATGAACTATGGCTACACCTTC. Translated: CASSRRDMNYGYTF. V and J are TRBV7-9 and TRBJ1-2; a weak D match, TRBD1 (6 bases). The germline V gene encodes CDR1 SEHNR and CDR2 FQNEAQ (reference sequence). V was cut by 6 bases and J by 2 bases, with 13 bases left in between. CDR3 length: 14 amino acids.

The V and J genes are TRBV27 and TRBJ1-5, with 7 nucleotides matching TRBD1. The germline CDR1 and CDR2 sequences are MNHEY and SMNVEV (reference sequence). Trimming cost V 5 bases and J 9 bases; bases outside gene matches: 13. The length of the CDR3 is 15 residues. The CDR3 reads CASSRGGQAFGPQHF. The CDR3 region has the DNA TGTGCCAGCAGTCGAGGCGGACAGGCCTTTGGGCCCCAGCATTTT.

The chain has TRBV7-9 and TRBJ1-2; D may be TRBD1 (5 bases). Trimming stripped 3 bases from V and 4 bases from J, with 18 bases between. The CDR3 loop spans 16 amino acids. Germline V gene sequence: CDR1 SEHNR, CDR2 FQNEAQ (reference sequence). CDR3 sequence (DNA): TGTGCCAGCAGCTTTCGTGACAGAATTACCAGCTATGGCTACACCTTC. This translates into CASSFRDRITSYGYTF.

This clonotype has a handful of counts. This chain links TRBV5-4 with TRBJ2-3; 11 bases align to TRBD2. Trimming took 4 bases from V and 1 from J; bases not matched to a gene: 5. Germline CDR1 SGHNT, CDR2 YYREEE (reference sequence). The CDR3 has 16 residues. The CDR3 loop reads CASSTMTSGGTDTQYF. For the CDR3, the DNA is TGTGCCAGCAGCACGATGACTAGCGGGGGCACAGATACGCAGTATTTT.

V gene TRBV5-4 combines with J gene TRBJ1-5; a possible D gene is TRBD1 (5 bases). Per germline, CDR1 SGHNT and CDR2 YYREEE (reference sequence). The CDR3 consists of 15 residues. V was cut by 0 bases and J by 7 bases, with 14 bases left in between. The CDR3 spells CASSLGGGVGQPQHF. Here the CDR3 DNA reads TGTGCCAGCAGCTTGGGGGGCGGGGTGGGCCAGCCCCAGCATTTT. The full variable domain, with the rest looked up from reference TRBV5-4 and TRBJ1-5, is ETGVTQSPTHLIKTRGQQVTLRCSSQSGHNTVSWYQQALGQGPQFIFQYYREEENGRGNFPPRFSGLQFPNYSSELNVNALELDDSALYLCASSLGGGVGQPQHFGDGTRLSIL.

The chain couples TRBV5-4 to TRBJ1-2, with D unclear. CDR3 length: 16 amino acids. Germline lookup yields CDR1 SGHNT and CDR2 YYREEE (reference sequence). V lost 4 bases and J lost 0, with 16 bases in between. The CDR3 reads CASSPGTQAANYGYTF. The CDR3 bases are TGTGCCAGCAGCCCGGGTACGCAGGCTGCTAACTATGGCTACACCTTC.

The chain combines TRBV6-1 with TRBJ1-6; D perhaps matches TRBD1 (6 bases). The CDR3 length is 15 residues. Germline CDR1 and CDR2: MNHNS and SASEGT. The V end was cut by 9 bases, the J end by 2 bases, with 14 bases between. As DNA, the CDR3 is TGTGCCAGTAAGACTACAGGGCCCTATAATTCACCCCTCCACTTT. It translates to CASKTTGPYNSPLHF.

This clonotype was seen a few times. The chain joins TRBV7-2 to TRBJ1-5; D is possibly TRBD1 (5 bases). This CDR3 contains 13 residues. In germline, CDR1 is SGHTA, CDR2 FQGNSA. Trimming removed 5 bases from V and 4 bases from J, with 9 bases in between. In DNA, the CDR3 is TGTGCCAGCAGCGCAGACAGAAATCAGCCCCAGCATTTT. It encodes CASSADRNQPQHF. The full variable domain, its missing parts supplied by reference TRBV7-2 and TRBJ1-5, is GAGVSQSPSNKVTEKGKDVELRCDPISGHTALYWYRQSLGQGLEFLIYFQGNSAPDKSGLPSDRFSAERTGGSVSTLTIQRTQQEDSAVYLCASSADRNQPQHFGDGTRLSIL.

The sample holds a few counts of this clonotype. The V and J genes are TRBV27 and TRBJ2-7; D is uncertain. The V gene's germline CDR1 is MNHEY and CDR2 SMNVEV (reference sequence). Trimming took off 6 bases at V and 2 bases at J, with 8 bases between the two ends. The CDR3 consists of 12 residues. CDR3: CASSPGPYEQYF. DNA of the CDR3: TGTGCCAGCAGCCCCGGCCCCTACGAGCAGTACTTC.

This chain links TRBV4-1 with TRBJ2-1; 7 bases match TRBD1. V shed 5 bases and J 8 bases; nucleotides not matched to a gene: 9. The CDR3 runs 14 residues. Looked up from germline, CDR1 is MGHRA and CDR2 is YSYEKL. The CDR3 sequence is CASSSRTGFYEQFF. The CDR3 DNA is TGCGCCAGCAGCTCCCGGACAGGCTTCTATGAGCAGTTCTTC.

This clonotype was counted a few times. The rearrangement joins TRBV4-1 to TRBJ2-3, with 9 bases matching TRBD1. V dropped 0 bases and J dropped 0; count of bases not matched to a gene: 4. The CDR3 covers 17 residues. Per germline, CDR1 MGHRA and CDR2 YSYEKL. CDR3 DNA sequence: TGCGCCAGCAGCCAAGAACCGGGACAGGGTAGCACAGATACGCAGTATTTT. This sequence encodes CASSQEPGQGSTDTQYF.

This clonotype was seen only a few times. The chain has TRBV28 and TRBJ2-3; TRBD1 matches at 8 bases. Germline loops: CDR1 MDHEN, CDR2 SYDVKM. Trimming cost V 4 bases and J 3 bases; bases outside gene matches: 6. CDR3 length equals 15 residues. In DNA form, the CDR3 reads TGTGCCAGCAGTTACGGACAGGGTTGGACAGATACGCAGTATTTT. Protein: CASSYGQGWTDTQYF. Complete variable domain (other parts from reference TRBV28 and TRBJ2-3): DVKVTQSSRYLVKRTGEKVFLECVQDMDHENMFWYRQDPGLGLRLIYFSYDVKMKEKGDIPEGYSVSREKKERFSLILESASTNQTSMYLCASSYGQGWTDTQYFGPGTRLTVL.

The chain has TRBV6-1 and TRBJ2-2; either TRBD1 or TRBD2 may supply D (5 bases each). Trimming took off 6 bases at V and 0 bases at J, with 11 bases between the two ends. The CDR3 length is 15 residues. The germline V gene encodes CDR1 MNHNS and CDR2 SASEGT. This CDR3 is CASRGRTSNTGELFF. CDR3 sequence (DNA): TGTGCCAGCAGGGGACGGACTTCGAACACCGGGGAGCTGTTTTTT.

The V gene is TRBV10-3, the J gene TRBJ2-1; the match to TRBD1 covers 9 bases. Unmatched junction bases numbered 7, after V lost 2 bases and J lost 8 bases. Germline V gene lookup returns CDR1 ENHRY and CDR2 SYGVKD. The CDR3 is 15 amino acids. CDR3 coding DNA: TGTGCCATCAGTGAGCCCGAACAGGGGGCGTATGAGCAGTTCTTC. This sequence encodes CAISEPEQGAYEQFF.

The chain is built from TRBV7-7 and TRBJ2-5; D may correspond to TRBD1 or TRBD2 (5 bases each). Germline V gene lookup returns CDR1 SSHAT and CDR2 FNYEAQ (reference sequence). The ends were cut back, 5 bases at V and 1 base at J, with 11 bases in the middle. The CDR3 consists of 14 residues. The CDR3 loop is CASSRDGFQETQYF. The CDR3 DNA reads TGTGCCAGCAGCCGGGACGGGTTCCAAGAGACCCAGTACTTC.